This entry concerns a single TCR beta chain. Its antigen remains unidentified. The sample belongs to a study of siplizumab effects on memory and regulatory T cells. Study findings and constraints: About 80-97% of proliferating CD4+ or CD8+ clones had no assignable naive or memory phenotype.

This CDR3 spans 17 amino acids. Trimming at V came to 1 base and at J to 8 bases, leaving 14 bases not matched to a gene. CDR1 is SGHVS and CDR2 is FQNEAQ in the germline V gene. Produced via immunoSEQ multiplex PCR; TCRdb's table is partial and in-frame only. Of 70,000 to 100,000 clones in the sample, approximately 93% are singletons; the top ten hold roughly 7.1%. J is TRBJ2-1 and V is TRBV7-8; 7 bases map to TRBD2. The sequence came from a human donor in good health. Sequencing was done on a sample of CD8+ T cells sorted from blood. CDR3 in amino acids: CASSLVIAQRGGDEQFF. DNA of the CDR3: TGTGCCAGCAGCTTAGTGATCGCCCAGCGGGGTGGGGATGAGCAGTTCTTC.